What follows are 9 T cell receptor beta chains derived from one specimen sequenced in a study of a mutant IDH1 vaccine in newly diagnosed glioma (dated by TCRdb to the early 2020s). The receptor library was made with the immunoSEQ multiplex PCR assay. TCRdb retrieved this table from immuneACCESS and kept in-frame rearrangements only. Not all clones are present; in checked studies, unresolved V genes account for under half, and no reason is known for the remainder. The sample table records around 56,000 clones; about 81% of these occur just once. The ten largest clonotypes hold 6.5% to 9.5% of the sample. The time point label here, explained by the study, means: week 23, last vaccination. A 20-mer mutant IDH1 peptide at 300 micrograms in Montanide made up each vaccine dose, which was injected subcutaneously together with topical imiquimod. No antigens are known for them. The sequenced sample was PBMCs, obtained from a glioma patient whose treatment included an IDH1 peptide vaccine. These receptors were obtained from a middle-aged woman with glioma. Some clones in this sample may be carry-over from other donors' samples.

The chain couples TRBV30 to TRBJ2-7; no clear D. This CDR3 region has 15 residues. Trimming left V 3 bases short and J 3 bases short, with 18 bases between. Germline values: CDR1 GTSNPN, CDR2 SVGIG (reference sequence). CDR3 residues: CAWSDTSLLDYEQYF. DNA for the CDR3: TGTGCCTGGAGCGACACTTCTCTCCTTGACTACGAGCAGTACTTC.

This chain joins TRBV7-9 and TRBJ1-1; 10 bases line up with TRBD1. Germline V CDR1 and CDR2: SEHNR, FQNEAQ (reference sequence). This CDR3 has 15 amino acids. V lost 1 base and J lost 5; bases outside the gene matches: 4. This CDR3 is CASSLVRTGGTEAFF. The CDR3, as DNA: TGTGCCAGCAGCTTAGTGAGGACAGGGGGAACTGAAGCTTTCTTT.

The chain has TRBV4-3 and TRBJ2-3; perhaps TRBD1 as D (5 bases). Germline-derived CDR1 and CDR2 are LGHNA and YSLEER. The CDR3 runs 15 residues. V lost 1 base to trimming and J lost 4 bases, with 12 bases between them. The CDR3, as DNA: TGCGCCAGCAGCCAAGGGGCAGGGAACCCAGATACGCAGTATTTT. It specifies CASSQGAGNPDTQYF.

The rearrangement joins TRBV9 to TRBJ2-2, with unresolved D. The germline gives CDR1 SGDLS, CDR2 YYNGEE. This CDR3 contains 16 residues. V gave up 0 bases and J gave up 5 bases, with 14 bases separating them. The CDR3, as DNA: TGTGCCAGCAGCGTAGCCGCAACAGCCCGGACCGGGGAGCTGTTTTTT. Its translation is CASSVAATARTGELFF.

The chain has TRBV25-1 and TRBJ1-4; D is perhaps TRBD1 (5 bases). The CDR3 spans 14 residues. V was clipped by 4 bases and J by 6 bases, with 12 bases between them. Per germline, CDR1 MGHDK and CDR2 SYGVNS. The CDR3 sequence is CASSVGGGYEKLFF. CDR3 sequence (DNA): TGTGCCAGCAGTGTGGGGGGAGGATATGAAAAACTGTTTTTT.

The chain uses TRBV7-2 and TRBJ1-2; no firm D call. The V gene's germline CDR1 is SGHTA and CDR2 FQGNSA. Trimming pared 4 bases from V and 6 bases from J, leaving 18 bases between. The CDR3 has 15 residues. This chain's CDR3 is CASSSTWAYGDGYTF. CDR3 bases: TGTGCCAGCAGCTCAACATGGGCCTATGGGGATGGCTACACCTTC.

The table lists this clone with a count of one. The rearrangement joins TRBV2 to TRBJ1-4; 7 bases are shared with TRBD1. The CDR3 sequence is 14 residues long. Trimming removed 4 bases from V and 7 bases from J; junction bases left unmatched: 6. Germline V CDR1 and CDR2: SNHLY, FYNNEI. The CDR3 reads CASSVQGRGEKLFF. CDR3 DNA sequence: TGTGCCAGCAGTGTACAGGGGAGAGGTGAAAAACTGTTTTTT.

The chain uses TRBV7-2 and TRBJ2-3, with D possibly TRBD1 on 6 matching bases. V dropped 2 bases and J dropped 6 bases, with 18 bases sitting between them. CDR1 and CDR2 from the germline V gene are SGHTA and FQGNSA. CDR3 size: 16 residues. The CDR3 nucleotides are TGTGCCAGCAGCTTATCGAACAGGGTCCTGTCGGATACGCAGTATTTT. The encoded protein is CASSLSNRVLSDTQYF.

The chain combines TRBV7-5 with TRBJ1-5; TRBD1, the table's D call, lacks a check against the DNA. TRBV7-5 is recorded as a pseudogene. The CDR3 sequence is 15 residues long. The CDR3: CARTTLRQVRQPQHF. CDR3 coding DNA: TGTGCCAGAACGACGCTCCGGCAGGTTCGTCAGCCCCAGCATTTT.